The 32 T cell receptor beta chains in this list originate from one sample, sequenced in a study of graft-versus-host responses after intestinal transplantation (dated by TCRdb to the early 2020s). Taken with the paper, the label for time point translates to: cells obtained before transplantation from donor or recipient. These receptors have no identified antigens. The library was generated by the immunoSEQ multiplex PCR assay. This immuneACCESS table, as held by TCRdb, lists in-frame sequences with V and J called but not all clones. Of the missing ones, under half trace to an unresolved V gene in checked studies; the others have no known cause. This sample holds 80,000 to 100,000 clones; 85% to 90% were observed only once. The leading ten clones occupy approximately 0.11% of the sample. The sequencing used unstimulated CD4+ T cells sorted from spleen or lymph node cells, collected before intestinal transplant. Receptor source: a human donor who received an intestinal transplant.

This clone was observed a few times. CDR3 sequence reads: CSADSNEQFF. The CDR3 DNA follows: TGCAGCGCGGACTCCAATGAGCAGTTCTTC. The chain carries TRBV29-1 and TRBJ2-1; D perhaps matches TRBD2 (5 bases). V lost 7 bases, J lost 6 bases, and 7 bases lay in between. Per the germline V gene, CDR1 is SQVTM and CDR2 is ANQGSEA. The CDR3 loop spans 10 amino acids.

This clone was recorded only once. The chain is built from TRBV5-1 and TRBJ2-7, with 8 nucleotides matching TRBD1. CDR3 length: 14 residues. The germline gives CDR1 SGHRS, CDR2 YFSETQ. Trimming removed 5 bases from V and 4 bases from J; junction bases left unmatched: 8. The DNA of the CDR3 is TGCGCCAGCAGTTACCAGGGGGCCATTTACGAGCAGTACTTC. Residues: CASSYQGAIYEQYF.

The chain employs TRBV5-4 and TRBJ2-5, with 9 bases lining up with TRBD1. The germline CDR1 and CDR2 sequences are SGHNT and YYREEE (reference sequence). Trimming took 4 bases from V and 5 from J; bases not matched to a gene: 6. This CDR3 comprises 14 residues. CDR3 region: CASSIGTGTETQYF. The CDR3 DNA reads TGTGCCAGCAGCATCGGGACAGGGACGGAGACCCAGTACTTC.

J is TRBJ2-2 and V is TRBV25-1, with 7 bases identical to TRBD1. This CDR3 spans 15 amino acids. Germline V gives CDR1 MGHDK, CDR2 SYGVNS. V was pared by 3 bases and J by 6 bases, with 7 bases of the junction left unmatched. The CDR3 DNA sequence: TGTGCCAGCAGTGACATAGACAGGGTTCCCGGGGAGCTGTTTTTT. It encodes CASSDIDRVPGELFF. The full variable domain, in which reference TRBV25-1 and TRBJ2-2 provide the parts outside the CDR3, is EADIYQTPRYLVIGTGKKITLECSQTMGHDKMYWYQQDPGMELHLIHYSYGVNSTEKGDLSSESTVSRIRTEHFPLTLESARPSHTSQYLCASSDIDRVPGELFFGEGSRLTVL.

The chain recombines TRBV5-4 with TRBJ2-1, with 10 nucleotides matching TRBD2. The CDR3 totals 15 residues. Germline CDR1 is SGHNT and CDR2 is YYREEE (reference sequence). V shed 0 bases, J shed 7 bases, and the junction held 4 bases outside the gene matches. The CDR3 DNA reads as TGTGCCAGCAGCTTGGGTAGCGGGGGGATAAATGAGCAGTTCTTC. Residues: CASSLGSGGINEQFF.

The chain has TRBV14 and TRBJ2-1; D might be TRBD1 (6 bases). Trimming removed 2 bases at V and 12 bases at J, with 17 bases between. The V gene's germline CDR1 is SGHDN and CDR2 FVKESK. CDR3 length equals 14 residues. Here the CDR3 reads CASSQQSRGNRQFF. The DNA of the CDR3 is TGTGCCAGCAGCCAACAAAGCAGGGGCAACAGGCAGTTCTTC.

The chain uses TRBV18 and TRBJ1-5, with 11 bases aligning to TRBD1. This CDR3 comprises 16 residues. Germline V lookup: CDR1 KGHSH, CDR2 LQKENI. The trim removed 3 bases at V and 6 bases at J, leaving 7 bases unmatched. CDR3 protein: CASSPPGQGAGQPQHF. CDR3 DNA: TGTGCCAGCTCACCCCCCGGACAGGGGGCTGGTCAGCCCCAGCATTTT.

In the case of this clone: At one end the junction does not follow the germline gene, possibly because of a read error. The chain recombines TRBV7-7 with TRBJ1-2, with a tentative D call TRBD1 (5 bases). The CDR3 is made up of 14 amino acids. Germline loops: CDR1 SSHAT, CDR2 FNYEAQ (reference sequence). The CDR3 loop reads CASSPINRRRGLTF. CDR3 nucleotides: TGTGCTAGCAGCCCAATTAACAGGCGGAGAGGCTTGACCTTC.

This chain links TRBV9 with TRBJ1-3; 7 positions match TRBD1. Losses at the gene ends were 2 bases for V and 0 bases for J; bases not matched to a gene: 5. The germline V gene has CDR1 SGDLS and CDR2 YYNGEE. The CDR3 contains 16 residues. CDR3 residues: CASSVAPGGSGNTIYF. The CDR3 nucleotides read TGTGCCAGCAGCGTCGCCCCAGGGGGCTCTGGAAACACCATATATTTT. Full variable domain (outside the CDR3, taken from reference TRBV9 and TRBJ1-3): DSGVTQTPKHLITATGQRVTLRCSPRSGDLSVYWYQQSLDQGLQFLIQYYNGEERAKGNILERFSAQQFPDLHSELNLSSLELGDSALYFCASSVAPGGSGNTIYFGEGSWLTVV.

The chain recombines TRBV23-1 with TRBJ1-1; the D gene is possibly TRBD1 (5 bases). TRBV23-1 belongs to the ORF category, with a function that is uncertain. Deletions cut 4 bases from V and 0 bases from J, with 9 bases between. The CDR3 is 14 amino acids. This CDR3 reads CASSRGGLNTEAFF. CDR3 coding DNA: TGCGCCAGCAGTCGGGGGGGTTTGAACACTGAAGCTTTCTTT.

This clone has a handful of counts. The chain employs TRBV10-1 and TRBJ2-7, with D hard to call. The CDR3 covers 12 residues. Germline CDR1 reads WNHNN; CDR2 reads SYGVQD (reference sequence). The V and J ends lost 3 bases and 6 bases respectively, with 9 bases between them. CDR3 residues: CASSDPHSEQYF. Written as DNA, the CDR3 is TGCGCCAGCAGTGACCCTCACAGCGAGCAGTACTTC.

This chain joins TRBV6-5 and TRBJ2-7; D may be TRBD1 (5 bases). The CDR3 has 15 amino acids. V was shortened by 2 bases and J by 3 bases, with 14 bases between the two germline ends. The germline gives CDR1 MNHEY, CDR2 SVGAGI. CDR3 loop: CASSYLAGIGYEQYF. DNA for the CDR3: TGTGCCAGCAGTTACCTGGCAGGGATTGGCTACGAGCAGTACTTC.

In DNA, the CDR3 is TGTGCCAGCAGCCCCGGGCAGGGCAGGGGCTATGGCTACACCTTC. Translation gives CASSPGQGRGYGYTF. The chain carries TRBV6-5 and TRBJ1-2, with D maybe TRBD1 (6 bases). The CDR3 runs 15 residues. Trimming cost V 6 bases and J 4 bases, with 18 bases left between them. Germline lookup yields CDR1 MNHEY and CDR2 SVGAGI.

V gene TRBV2 combines with J gene TRBJ1-1; D is perhaps TRBD1 (5 bases). Looked up from germline, CDR1 is SNHLY and CDR2 is FYNNEI. Trimming removed 6 bases at V and 4 bases at J, with 15 bases between. The CDR3 consists of 14 residues. This CDR3 reads CASSQTWRGTEAFF. CDR3 in DNA: TGTGCCAGCAGCCAGACCTGGAGGGGCACTGAAGCTTTCTTT.

J is TRBJ2-1 and V is TRBV2, with D possibly matching TRBD1 (5 bases). Per germline, CDR1 SNHLY and CDR2 FYNNEI. V lost 6 bases and J 8 bases, leaving 11 bases between the germline ends. The CDR3 consists of 12 residues. The CDR3 DNA is TGTGCCAGCAGAGGGGTCCTCGATGAGCAGTTCTTC. It translates to CASRGVLDEQFF.

J is TRBJ1-1 and V is TRBV29-1; TRBD1 agrees at 7 bases. This CDR3 is 17 amino acids long. After removal of 3 bases from V and 1 base from J, the junction contained 14 bases not matched to a gene. Germline assignment: CDR1 SQVTM and CDR2 ANQGSEA. The CDR3 nucleotides are TGCAGCGTTGACGGAGTCGGGACCTGGACAGGGAACACTGAAGCTTTCTTT. Protein: CSVDGVGTWTGNTEAFF.

The chain is built from TRBV19 and TRBJ1-1, with a weak D call TRBD1 (5 bases). Germline-derived CDR1 and CDR2 are LNHDA and SQIVND (reference sequence). Trimming cost V 4 bases and J 4 bases, with 16 bases left between them. The CDR3 is 15 amino acids. The CDR3 nucleotides are TGTGCCAGTAGTACGAGGAAGGGGAAGAGCACTGAAGCTTTCTTT. This gives the protein CASSTRKGKSTEAFF.

This chain uses TRBV29-1 with TRBJ1-1; TRBD1 agrees at 7 bases. This CDR3 spans 13 amino acids. Germline V lookup: CDR1 SQVTM, CDR2 ANQGSEA. Losses at the gene ends were 4 bases for V and 3 bases for J; bases not matched to a gene: 5. CDR3 amino acids: CSVAQGGDTEAFF. The DNA of the CDR3 is TGCAGCGTTGCCCAGGGGGGAGACACTGAAGCTTTCTTT.

This chain uses TRBV5-1 with TRBJ2-3; TRBD1 aligns across 8 bases. The CDR3 has 16 residues. Germline CDR1 reads SGHRS; CDR2 reads YFSETQ. V shed 4 bases, J shed 3 bases, and the junction held 10 bases outside the gene matches. CDR3 sequence: CASSVQGEGKTDTQYF. The CDR3 DNA follows: TGCGCCAGCAGCGTACAGGGGGAAGGGAAAACAGATACGCAGTATTTT.

The chain uses TRBV5-5 and TRBJ2-1; perhaps TRBD2 as D (6 bases). V was cut by 1 base and J by 2 bases, with 10 bases left in between. The germline gives CDR1 SGHKS, CDR2 YYEKEE (reference sequence). There are 15 residues in the CDR3. CDR3: CASSLFGGTYNEQFF. DNA of the CDR3: TGTGCCAGCAGCTTGTTCGGGGGAACCTACAATGAGCAGTTCTTC.

Turning to this clone: Additional DNA sequences in this sample encode the identical CDR3. The genes are TRBV18 and TRBJ2-5, with D perhaps matching TRBD2 (5 bases). There are 13 residues in the CDR3. Per germline, CDR1 KGHSH and CDR2 LQKENI. Trimming removed 2 bases at V and 1 base at J, with 5 bases between. This CDR3 is CASSPGSQETQYF. CDR3 coding DNA: TGTGCCAGCTCACCAGGGAGCCAAGAGACCCAGTACTTC.

A few counts support this clone. This chain uses TRBV6-5 with TRBJ1-6; D ambiguous. Germline V lookup: CDR1 MNHEY, CDR2 SVGAGI. V was shortened by 0 bases and J by 1 base, with 7 bases between the two germline ends. This CDR3 spans 16 amino acids. DNA for the CDR3: TGTGCCAGCAGTTACTCGTCCCGGTCCTATAATTCACCCCTCCACTTT. Translation gives CASSYSSRSYNSPLHF.

This clone has only one observation. The CDR3 spells CAIFDTGELFF. In DNA, the CDR3 is TGTGCCATCTTCGACACCGGGGAGCTGTTTTTT. This rearrangement joins TRBV10-3 to TRBJ2-2; D not resolved. This CDR3 spans 11 amino acids. V lost 8 bases and J 3 bases, leaving 4 bases between the germline ends. CDR1 ENHRY and CDR2 SYGVKD come from the germline V gene.

The gene calls are TRBV9 and TRBJ2-1; the D gene is possibly TRBD1 (6 bases). Per germline, CDR1 SGDLS and CDR2 YYNGEE. The V end lost 0 bases, the J end lost 8 bases, and 12 bases lay between the germline ends. The CDR3 consists of 14 residues. The CDR3 reads CASSVGGGQDEQFF. CDR3 in DNA: TGTGCCAGCAGCGTAGGTGGGGGCCAGGATGAGCAGTTCTTC. The entire variable domain, with the rest obtained from reference TRBV9 and TRBJ2-1, is as follows: DSGVTQTPKHLITATGQRVTLRCSPRSGDLSVYWYQQSLDQGLQFLIQYYNGEERAKGNILERFSAQQFPDLHSELNLSSLELGDSALYFCASSVGGGQDEQFFGPGTRLTVL.

J is TRBJ1-2 and V is TRBV2, with 9 bases lining up with TRBD1. The CDR3 has 15 amino acids. Germline V gives CDR1 SNHLY, CDR2 FYNNEI. J was trimmed by 6 bases and V by 4 bases; bases with no gene match: 9. CDR3 residues: CASSVADRGDHGYTF. The CDR3 bases are TGTGCCAGCAGTGTGGCGGACAGGGGAGACCATGGCTACACCTTC.

This chain joins TRBV2 and TRBJ2-1, with D possibly TRBD2 on 6 matching bases. The CDR3 length is 16 residues. Per the germline V gene, CDR1 is SNHLY and CDR2 is FYNNEI. Trimming left V 3 bases short and J 5 bases short, with 17 bases between. CDR3 protein: CASSDALGGANNEQFF. CDR3 in DNA: TGTGCCAGCAGTGATGCCTTGGGCGGGGCCAACAATGAGCAGTTCTTC.

CDR3 nucleotide sequence: TGCGCCAGCAGCTTGGGAGGAGAGACGGCTGGAAACACCATATATTTT. Translated: CASSLGGETAGNTIYF. The chain combines TRBV5-1 with TRBJ1-3, with D uncertain. Germline CDR1 and CDR2: SGHRS and YFSETQ. This CDR3 is built from 16 residues. Between the trimmed V and J ends, which lost 0 bases and 2 bases, there was a span of 12 bases.

The chain has TRBV11-2 and TRBJ2-5, with 11 bases matching TRBD2. V shed 5 bases, J shed 2 bases, and the junction held 7 bases outside the gene matches. The CDR3 is 16 amino acids. The germline CDR1 and CDR2 sequences are SGHAT and FQNNGV. The chain's CDR3 is CASSPRLAGTQETQYF. The CDR3, as DNA: TGTGCCAGCAGCCCAAGACTAGCGGGGACTCAAGAGACCCAGTACTTC.

This clone was detected once. The chain has TRBV18 and TRBJ1-1; TRBD1 matches 9 bases. Germline CDR1 reads KGHSH; CDR2 reads LQKENI. Germline trimming cut 4 bases from V and 0 bases from J; bases unmatched to any gene: 6. The CDR3 sequence is 16 residues long. CDR3 protein: CASSQGTGRVNTEAFF. The CDR3 bases are TGTGCCAGCTCACAAGGGACAGGGAGGGTGAACACTGAAGCTTTCTTT. Filled out from reference TRBV18 and TRBJ1-1, the complete variable domain reads NAGVMQNPRHLVRRRGQEARLRCSPMKGHSHVYWYRQLPEEGLKFMVYLQKENIIDESGMPKERFSAEFPKEGPSILRIQQVVRGDSAAYFCASSQGTGRVNTEAFFGQGTRLTVV.

The sample holds one count of this clone. The chain couples TRBV18 to TRBJ2-1; 10 bases match TRBD2. The length of the CDR3 is 15 residues. The germline V gene encodes CDR1 KGHSH and CDR2 LQKENI. V shed 3 bases, J shed 6 bases, and the junction held 5 bases outside the gene matches. The CDR3 protein is CASSPKRGGPNEQFF. In DNA, the CDR3 is TGTGCCAGCTCACCGAAGCGGGGGGGCCCCAATGAGCAGTTCTTC. Together with reference TRBV18 and TRBJ2-1, the CDR3 gives the full variable domain: NAGVMQNPRHLVRRRGQEARLRCSPMKGHSHVYWYRQLPEEGLKFMVYLQKENIIDESGMPKERFSAEFPKEGPSILRIQQVVRGDSAAYFCASSPKRGGPNEQFFGPGTRLTVL.

This chain connects TRBV10-1 to TRBJ2-7; TRBD1 might be the D (6 bases). Per the germline V gene, CDR1 is WNHNN and CDR2 is SYGVQD (reference sequence). The CDR3 consists of 14 residues. Trimming took 3 bases from V and 1 from J, leaving 10 bases between them. The CDR3, as DNA: TGCGCCAGCAGTGATACAGGGAGATCCTACGAGCAGTACTTC. Protein sequence: CASSDTGRSYEQYF.

The rearrangement uses TRBV5-1 and TRBJ1-5; TRBD1 matches 9 bases. Germline-derived CDR1 and CDR2 are SGHRS and YFSETQ. The CDR3 consists of 16 residues. Losses at the gene ends were 3 bases for V and 4 bases for J; bases not matched to a gene: 8. CDR3 DNA: TGCGCCAGCAGCTGGGGGGACAGGGCTGGGAATCAGCCCCAGCATTTT. Translation: CASSWGDRAGNQPQHF.